The 28 T cell receptor beta chains in this list originate from one sample, sequenced in a study of T cell clonality in common variable immunodeficiency. Study-level results: Common variable immunodeficiency TCR beta sequences reportedly had fewer deletions and N-nucleotide insertions.

Antigens of these TCRs are unknown. Generated by immunoSEQ multiplex PCR, the TCRdb table keeps only in-frame clones and is missing some. The table lists over 15,000 clones, no singletons, with around an eighth in the top ten. Sequencing used peripheral blood mononuclear cells. The receptors shown here come from a human donor with common variable immunodeficiency.

This clone was counted ten times or more. The read stops 3 residues short of the end of the CDR3; the missing end is completed from the germline J gene. The chain couples TRBV11-2 to TRBJ2-3; TRBD2 is a possible D gene (5 bases). V lost 1 base and J 0 bases, leaving 8 bases between the germline ends. The CDR3 length is 15 residues. The V gene's germline CDR1 is SGHAT and CDR2 FQNNGV. CDR3 DNA (partial): TGTGCCAGCAGCTTAGTTTGGACTAGCACAGATACG. This encodes CASSLVWTSTDT. The CDR3 reads in full as CASSLVWTSTDTQYF. Complete variable domain (other parts from reference TRBV11-2 and TRBJ2-3): EAGVAQSPRYKIIEKRQSVAFWCNPISGHATLYWYQQILGQGPKLLIQFQNNGVVDDSQLPKDRFSAERLKGVDSTLKIQPAKLEDSAVYLCASSLVWTSTDTQYFGPGTRLTVL.

This clone was detected ten times or more. The CDR3 is cut off 3 residues early in the read; its end comes from the germline J gene. The chain employs TRBV20-1 and TRBJ1-2; 7 nucleotides match TRBD1. The CDR3 has 13 residues. With V trimmed by 6 bases and J by 2 bases, 6 bases remained unmatched. Looked up from germline, CDR1 is DFQATT and CDR2 is SNEGSKA (reference sequence). This CDR3 is CSALDRANYGYTF. The CDR3 bases that were read are TGCAGTGCCCTCGACAGGGCAAACTATGGC.

The sample holds a few counts of this clone. The read comes to an end 3 residues before the CDR3 does, leaving the germline J gene to fill in the end. V and J are TRBV5-6 and TRBJ1-2; D might be TRBD1 (5 bases). V was pared by 6 bases and J by 4 bases, with 13 bases between. In germline, CDR1 is SGHDT, CDR2 YYEEEE. The CDR3 contains 13 residues. The CDR3 protein is CASTPMGGYGYTF. The CDR3 DNA, read in part, is TGTGCCAGCACCCCGATGGGGGGCTATGGC. Together with reference TRBV5-6 and TRBJ1-2, the CDR3 gives the full variable domain: DAGVTQSPTHLIKTRGQQVTLRCSPKSGHDTVSWYQQALGQGPQFIFQYYEEEERQRGNFPDRFSGHQFPNYSSELNVNALLLGDSALYLCASTPMGGYGYTFGSGTRLTVV.

This clone has more than one count but fewer than ten. The CDR3 end falls 3 residues outside the read, so it is completed with the germline J gene. The V gene is TRBV7-3, the J gene TRBJ2-3, with D perhaps TRBD1 (6 bases). V gave up 2 bases and J gave up 4 bases, with 16 bases separating them. This CDR3 comprises 16 residues. Per germline, CDR1 SGHTA and CDR2 FQGTGA. The part of the CDR3 DNA that was read is TGTGCCAGCAGCTTACTCGGGCAGGGGATTTCAGATACG. Residues: CASSLLGQGISDT. The full CDR3 protein reads CASSLLGQGISDTQYF. The full variable domain, rest sourced from reference TRBV7-3 and TRBJ2-3, is GAGVSQTPSNKVTEKGKYVELRCDPISGHTALYWYRQSLGQGPEFLIYFQGTGAADDSGLPNDRFFAVRPEGSVSTLKIQRTERGDSAVYLCASSLLGQGISDTQYFGPGTRLTVL.

As concerns this clone: Sequencing ends 3 residues short of the CDR3 end; the germline J gene provides the rest. The genes are TRBV2 and TRBJ1-5; TRBD1 aligns across 9 bases. The germline CDR1 and CDR2 sequences are SNHLY and FYNNEI. Trimming took 6 bases from V and 5 from J; bases not matched to a gene: 5. The CDR3 covers 14 residues. The covered CDR3 bases are TGTGCCAGCAGCGCGGACAGGGGCCATCAGCCC. Translated, it gives CASSADRGHQP. The CDR3 in its entirety is CASSADRGHQPQHF.

This clone was found many times. The read ends 3 residues before the CDR3 terminus; that terminus is restored from the germline J gene. The chain links TRBV5-6 to TRBJ2-7; possibly TRBD1 for D (5 bases). The CDR3 contains 13 residues. V was cut by 4 bases and J by 1 base, with 9 bases left in between. Germline values: CDR1 SGHDT, CDR2 YYEEEE. The part of the CDR3 DNA that was read is TGTGCCAGCAGCGTGACAGTATCCTACGAG. It codes for CASSVTVSYE. The full CDR3 reads CASSVTVSYEQYF. The whole variable domain, remainder taken from reference TRBV5-6 and TRBJ2-7, is DAGVTQSPTHLIKTRGQQVTLRCSPKSGHDTVSWYQQALGQGPQFIFQYYEEEERQRGNFPDRFSGHQFPNYSSELNVNALLLGDSALYLCASSVTVSYEQYFGPGTRLTVT.

This clone has a handful of counts. The read finishes 3 residues shy of the CDR3 end, and the germline J gene is used to complete it. This chain links TRBV7-3 with TRBJ2-2, with TRBD1 identical over 9 bases. Germline lookup yields CDR1 SGHTA and CDR2 FQGTGA. The ends lost 6 bases at V and 5 bases at J; junction bases unmatched: 7. The CDR3 is 15 amino acids. CDR3 bases read: TGTGCCAGCAGTACCGGGACAGGGATAACCGGGGAG. Protein product: CASSTGTGITGE. Given in full, the CDR3 is CASSTGTGITGELFF.

This clone has a handful of counts. Read data end 3 residues before the CDR3 end; the end is taken from the germline J gene. The V gene is TRBV7-9, the J gene TRBJ1-2; 9 bases map to TRBD1. Germline V lookup: CDR1 SEHNR, CDR2 FQNEAQ (reference sequence). The CDR3 runs 14 residues. CDR3 sequence reads: CASSLWTGVGGYTF. CDR3 bases read: TGTGCCAGCAGCTTATGGACAGGGGTTGGAGGC.

This clone is labeled as medium-sized (0.01 to 0.1%). Coverage ceases 3 residues before the CDR3 finishes, and the germline J gene fills in the end. The chain recombines TRBV20-1 with TRBJ1-4, with 7 positions matching TRBD1. Trimming cost V 3 bases and J 8 bases; bases outside gene matches: 9. The CDR3 covers 14 residues. Germline V CDR1 and CDR2: DFQATT, SNEGSKA (reference sequence). Partial CDR3 DNA: TGCAGTGCTAGCCCGGGACAGTTTGGGGAAAAA. It translates to CSASPGQFGEK. The whole CDR3 is CSASPGQFGEKLFF.

There are a few counts of this clone. The read terminates 3 residues ahead of where the CDR3 ends, so the germline J gene completes it. The chain couples TRBV20-1 to TRBJ1-3, with 11 bases that match TRBD1. The ends lost 1 base at V and 5 bases at J; junction bases unmatched: 13. This CDR3 contains 18 residues. CDR1 is DFQATT, CDR2 SNEGSKA, per germline (reference sequence). The CDR3 protein is CSARVDFGGQGGRNTIYF. CDR3 bases read: TGCAGTGCTAGAGTAGATTTCGGGGGACAGGGGGGGAGAAACACC.

This clone is judged medium-sized. The CDR3 extends 3 residues past the end of the read, so its final part is completed from the germline J gene. The rearrangement uses TRBV30 and TRBJ2-1; D remains ambiguous. The CDR3 runs to 12 residues. Germline CDR1 is GTSNPN and CDR2 is SVGIG (reference sequence). With 3 bases removed from V and 2 bases from J, the gap between germline ends came to 5 bases. The chain's CDR3 is CAWSRTYNEQFF. The DNA read from the CDR3 is TGTGCCTGGAGCAGAACCTACAATGAG.

This clone was seen a handful of times. The read finishes 3 residues shy of the CDR3 end, and the germline J gene is used to complete it. The rearrangement uses TRBV7-8 and TRBJ2-1; the D gene is possibly TRBD2 (5 bases). The CDR3 covers 17 residues. Germline assignment: CDR1 SGHVS and CDR2 FQNEAQ. V was clipped by 0 bases and J by 0 bases, with 12 bases between them. This CDR3 reads CASSLAQSGLSYNEQFF. CDR3 DNA, as far as it was read: TGTGCCAGCAGCTTAGCGCAAAGCGGCCTCTCCTACAATGAG.

This clone was observed a few times. CDR3 region: CAWSVLGSYTDTQYF. The CDR3 bases that were read are TGTGCCTGGAGTGTATTGGGCAGTTACACAGATACG. The V and J genes are TRBV30 and TRBJ2-3; D is undetermined. The CDR3 end is not reached by the read, which stops 3 residues before it; the germline J gene fills it in. This CDR3 region has 15 residues. Germline loops: CDR1 GTSNPN, CDR2 SVGIG (reference sequence). The V gene lost 0 bases and the J gene lost 2 bases, with 12 bases spanning the gap.

This clone turned up a few times. The read is 3 residues too short to cover the CDR3 end, so that end is filled in from the germline J gene. The chain recombines TRBV5-3 with TRBJ1-6, with a weak D call TRBD1 (5 bases). TRBV5-3 is an ORF, and what it does is uncertain. The CDR3 covers 15 residues. V was clipped by 5 bases and J by 11 bases, with 20 bases between them. The CDR3 protein is CARRPGPSGGAPLHF. The DNA read from the CDR3 is TGTGCCAGAAGGCCCGGGCCCTCCGGGGGTGCACCC.

This clone was seen a handful of times. The read ends 3 residues early relative to the CDR3; the germline J gene fills the gap. V and J are TRBV30 and TRBJ1-2; TRBD1 agrees at 11 bases. The V gene end was trimmed by 4 bases and the J gene end by 7 bases; junction bases not matched to a gene: 8. CDR1 and CDR2 from the germline V gene are GTSNPN and SVGIG (reference sequence). The CDR3 extends over 14 amino acids. CDR3 in amino acids: CAWIGTGGLGGYTF. The CDR3 bases that were read are TGTGCCTGGATTGGGACAGGGGGTTTGGGTGGC.

This clone came up a few times. The CDR3 end lies 3 residues beyond the end of the read and is filled in from the germline J gene. V and J are TRBV5-1 and TRBJ2-1; D is undetermined. The CDR3 has 14 amino acids. V was shortened by 0 bases and J by 6 bases, with 10 bases between the two germline ends. Germline V lookup: CDR1 SGHRS, CDR2 YFSETQ. The part of the CDR3 DNA that was read is TGCGCCAGCAGCTTGGAGGTTGTTTCCAATGAG. Translated, it gives CASSLEVVSNE. In full, the CDR3 is CASSLEVVSNEQFF.

A remark on this clone: The read finishes 3 residues shy of the CDR3 end, and the germline J gene is used to complete it. The rearrangement joins TRBV19 to TRBJ2-7; D remains ambiguous. The CDR3 sequence is 12 residues long. Between the trimmed V and J ends, which lost 4 bases and 2 bases, there was a span of 6 bases. CDR1 and CDR2 from the germline V gene are LNHDA and SQIVND (reference sequence). Incomplete CDR3 DNA: TGTGCCAGTAGTAAATCCACCTACGAG. Its protein product is CASSKSTYE. The entire CDR3 protein is CASSKSTYEQYF.

On this clone itself: The read ends 3 residues shy of where the CDR3 ends; the end is completed using the germline J gene. The V gene is TRBV2, the J gene TRBJ1-5; D is possibly TRBD1 (5 bases). Germline assignment: CDR1 SNHLY and CDR2 FYNNEI. V lost 2 bases to trimming and J lost 4 bases, with 9 bases between them. The CDR3 is 14 amino acids. The CDR3 sequence: CASSEQGTNQPQHF. The sequenced part of the CDR3 DNA is TGTGCCAGCAGTGAACAGGGCACTAATCAGCCC.

Regarding this clone: The read terminates 3 residues ahead of where the CDR3 ends, so the germline J gene completes it. The V gene is TRBV19, the J gene TRBJ2-1, with 7 nucleotides matching TRBD1. The CDR3 is made up of 15 amino acids. V shed 8 bases, J shed 0 bases, and the junction held 7 bases outside the gene matches. CDR1 is LNHDA, CDR2 SQIVND, per germline (reference sequence). The covered CDR3 bases are TGTGCCAGTGTCCGGGACAGCAGCTCCTACAATGAG. Translated, it gives CASVRDSSSYNE. The full CDR3 reads CASVRDSSSYNEQFF.

In this sample, this clone turned up many times. Read coverage stops 3 residues before the CDR3 terminus; the germline J gene supplies the remainder. The V and J genes are TRBV20-1 and TRBJ2-3; 7 nucleotides match TRBD1. Germline V lookup: CDR1 DFQATT, CDR2 SNEGSKA (reference sequence). CDR3 length equals 14 residues. With 3 bases clipped from V and 0 bases from J, the junction kept 3 bases outside the gene matches. CDR3 DNA, as far as it was read: TGCAGTGCTAGGTGGGGACAGAGCACAGATACG. It translates to CSARWGQSTDT. From start to end, the CDR3 is CSARWGQSTDTQYF.

This clone was detected a few times. The read gets to within 3 residues of the CDR3 end, and the germline J gene fills in the rest. The chain employs TRBV7-9 and TRBJ2-5, with TRBD1 identical over 10 bases. CDR1 is SEHNR, CDR2 FQNEAQ, per germline (reference sequence). V gave up 7 bases and J gave up 4 bases; unmatched junction bases: 9. This CDR3 spans 15 amino acids. The part of the CDR3 DNA that was read is TGTGCCAGCACCGGTACCGGGACAGGGGTAGAGACC. Residues: CASTGTGTGVET. The complete CDR3 protein is CASTGTGTGVETQYF.

On this clone itself: The read ends 3 residues shy of where the CDR3 ends; the end is completed using the germline J gene. This rearrangement joins TRBV18 to TRBJ2-2, with 8 positions matching TRBD1. This CDR3 contains 15 residues. Germline CDR1 and CDR2: KGHSH and LQKENI. The V and J ends lost 6 bases and 6 bases, in that order; junction bases with no gene match: 9. The DNA read from the CDR3 is TGTGCCAGCTCGCGGACAGGGAGGAGGTCCGGGGAG. Its protein is CASSRTGRRSGE. The CDR3 reads in full as CASSRTGRRSGELFF.

About this clone: The read ends 3 residues before the CDR3 terminus; that terminus is restored from the germline J gene. This chain joins TRBV19 and TRBJ2-2, with D possibly being TRBD2 (6 bases). Germline-derived CDR1 and CDR2 are LNHDA and SQIVND (reference sequence). Between the trimmed V and J ends, which lost 6 bases and 4 bases, there was a span of 18 bases. The length of the CDR3 is 16 residues. This chain's CDR3 is CASSPLGRTLTGELFF. The CDR3 bases that were read are TGTGCCAGTAGCCCTCTTGGGAGGACACTCACCGGGGAG.

This clone was counted between two and nine times. The CDR3 end falls 3 residues outside the read, so it is completed with the germline J gene. The chain combines TRBV20-1 with TRBJ2-1, with TRBD1 as a possible D gene (7 bases). V was cut by 4 bases and J by 5 bases, with 24 bases left in between. Germline-derived CDR1 and CDR2 are DFQATT and SNEGSKA (reference sequence). CDR3 length equals 17 residues. The CDR3 region is CSANDRTGVGGHNEQFF. The CDR3 DNA, read in part, is TGCAGTGCTAACGATCGGACAGGAGTGGGGGGCCACAATGAG.

This clone was found many times. Read coverage stops 3 residues before the CDR3 terminus; the germline J gene supplies the remainder. The genes are TRBV19 and TRBJ1-1, with a tentative D call TRBD1 (5 bases). With 2 bases removed from V and 2 bases from J, the gap between germline ends came to 12 bases. Germline CDR1 reads LNHDA; CDR2 reads SQIVND (reference sequence). The CDR3 loop spans 15 amino acids. The sequenced part of the CDR3 DNA is TGTGCCAGTAGTATATCCCGGACAAGAAACACTGAA. Its protein product is CASSISRTRNTE. The entire CDR3 sequence reads CASSISRTRNTEAFF.

Note on this clone: Coverage ceases 3 residues before the CDR3 finishes, and the germline J gene fills in the end. The gene calls are TRBV30 and TRBJ1-6, with D possibly TRBD1 on 5 matching bases. With 0 bases removed from V and 10 bases from J, the gap between germline ends came to 13 bases. There are 14 residues in the CDR3. Germline V gives CDR1 GTSNPN, CDR2 SVGIG (reference sequence). Partial CDR3 DNA: TGTGCCTGGAGTGTTAAGGGGAACAGATCACCC. The encoded protein is CAWSVKGNRSP. The whole CDR3 protein is CAWSVKGNRSPLHF.

This clone was picked up many times. The read gets to within 3 residues of the CDR3 end, and the germline J gene fills in the rest. The V call is TRBV19, the J call TRBJ2-3; TRBD1 might be the D (5 bases). The CDR3 covers 15 residues. V lost 11 bases, J lost 0 bases, and 18 bases lay in between. The germline CDR1 and CDR2 sequences are LNHDA and SQIVND (reference sequence). CDR3 DNA, as far as it was read: TGTGCCTGCAGAATCCAGGGATCTAGCACAGATACG. Translated, it gives CACRIQGSSTDT. The whole CDR3 protein reads CACRIQGSSTDTQYF.

The table lists this clone with a few counts. The CDR3 DNA, read in part, is TGTGCCAGCTCCCAGGCCAGGGCAGATCGACAGCCC. It is translated as CASSQARADRQP. The full CDR3 reads CASSQARADRQPQHF. The chain recombines TRBV18 with TRBJ1-5; D might be TRBD1 (5 bases). The read terminates 3 residues before the CDR3 end, so the remaining end is supplied by the germline J gene. Germline V CDR1 and CDR2: KGHSH, LQKENI. V was shortened by 6 bases and J by 7 bases, with 19 bases between the two germline ends. There are 15 residues in the CDR3. Combining the CDR3 with reference TRBV18 and TRBJ1-5 gives the whole variable domain NAGVMQNPRHLVRRRGQEARLRCSPMKGHSHVYWYRQLPEEGLKFMVYLQKENIIDESGMPKERFSAEFPKEGPSILRIQQVVRGDSAAYFCASSQARADRQPQHFGDGTRLSIL.